These T cell receptor beta chains were read from a single sample in a study of identical twins. A single record per CDR3 protein comes from TCRdb applying MiXCR to the 5' RACE reads. This table holds 420,000 or so distinct CDR3 sequences, 15% to 20% found once. The sequencing input was naive T cells sorted from blood. Source of these receptors: a man in his fifties in good health. Both conserved end residues are part of each CDR3. Rows give clone size only sometimes, using once, few, many, or a class for an expanded clone.

TRBV4-2	many	CASSTRHGTDTQYF
TRBV20-1	-	CSATRRDSPLHF
TRBV14	many	CASSPIPGQGYTF
TRBV7-9	few	CASSLGVSGELFF
TRBV20-1	few	CSARDHTLAPDTQYF
TRBV20-1	-	CSARGQDIYGYTF
TRBV28	-	CASSTLNYGYTF
TRBV2	few	CASSFAEANTGELFF
TRBV9	few	CASSVAQGLNYGYTF
TRBV20-1	-	CSARFSFNQPQHF
TRBV5-6	few	CASSLGPSGAYEQYF
TRBV6-1	many	CASSRAGRTEAFF
TRBV30	-	CAWSFPGSGRFAFF
TRBV15	once	CATSTRATGFGEQFF
TRBV20-1	-	CSAKAPGYTF
TRBV6-2/TRBV6-3	-	CASSRQGQGRETQYF
TRBV15	-	CATSRDRGWGYEQYF
TRBV10-3	many	CAISEGTGEAFF
TRBV20-1	many	CSASGHLNTEAFF
TRBV11-2	-	CASSLYQGDTEAFF
TRBV20-1	few	CSARAPGQGVNEQYF
TRBV4-1	few	CASSQVPGGGVQPQHF
TRBV6-1	few	CASSLGAAGNQPQHF
TRBV12-3/TRBV12-4	many	CASSLGAHSNQPQHF
TRBV10-3	few	CAIKKQGALDTEAFF
TRBV4-3	-	CASSQFYRDWKNTQYF
TRBV7-2	-	CASSGRTGDGNQPQHF
TRBV20-1	many	CSARGGEGEVRYTQYF
TRBV7-2	-	CASSRDNRETQYF
TRBV6-2/TRBV6-3	-	CASNGGEANYEQYF
TRBV7-8	few	CASSLAVLGLGANVLTF
TRBV25-1	many	CASSEGYNEQFF
TRBV5-5	-	CASTGPGQHTEAFF
TRBV10-3	many	CAISARDTLYEQYF
TRBV7-2	-	CASNKDRQFTEAFF
TRBV20-1	many	CSARVLAPGGTWMNTEAFF
TRBV11-1	-	CASSPAQGSNEQFF
TRBV4-1	many	CASSQEGRREAYGYTF
TRBV6-1	few	CASRLTSSSSEQFF
TRBV4-3	-	CASSQDPLDSRSMNTEAFF
TRBV12-3/TRBV12-4	many	CASSLGPGADTQYF
TRBV20-1	few	CSALVPPGQGNTGELFF
TRBV10-3	-	CAISESGDISYEQYF
TRBV4-1	many	CASKGHDYGYTF
TRBV4-2	-	CASSQQRELSNNEQFF
TRBV5-5	-	CASSLDGGTADTQYF
TRBV12-3/TRBV12-4	many	CASSPYSNEKLFF
TRBV28	-	CASSLSGILIGTIYF
TRBV12-3/TRBV12-4	many	CASSFRAGPTYEQYF
TRBV5-6	many	CATWGQDSYEQYF
TRBV7-2	many	CASSSRTPNTEAFF
TRBV7-6	many	CASSLMTSSYNEQFF
TRBV25-1	-	CASQGSGQPQHF
TRBV6-2/TRBV6-3	-	CASGRDRGLNEQFF